One sample yielded the 27 T cell receptor beta chains listed below, sequenced in a study of control samples from healthy donors and cancer patients. Here immunoSEQ multiplex PCR was the method, and the copy in TCRdb shows in-frame clones only, minus some. The table includes 76,000 or so clones, approximately 88% detected once. Sequenced input: PBMCs. The receptors originated from a woman in her fifties or sixties with colorectal cancer.

This rearrangement joins TRBV5-1 to TRBJ2-3; 8 positions agree with TRBD2. This CDR3 is 20 amino acids long. CDR1 is SGHRS and CDR2 is YFSETQ in the germline V gene. J was trimmed by 2 bases and V by 0 bases; bases with no gene match: 17. CDR3 DNA: TGCGCCAGCAGCTTGGAGGCGCGGGGGGCCTATATTACCACCACAGATACGCAGTATTTT. It is translated as CASSLEARGAYITTTDTQYF.

This sequence joins TRBV5-6 and TRBJ1-2, with 8 bases aligning to TRBD1. The CDR3 totals 14 residues. Germline CDR1 and CDR2: SGHDT and YYEEEE. The junction had 9 bases not matched to a gene; V was cut back by 4 bases and J by 7 bases. CDR3 amino acids: CASSIGQGGSGYTF. DNA for the CDR3: TGTGCCAGCAGCATTGGACAGGGAGGGAGTGGCTACACCTTC.

The gene calls are TRBV19 and TRBJ2-3, with 10 bases lining up with TRBD1. With V trimmed by 5 bases and J by 2 bases, 7 bases remained unmatched. Germline loops: CDR1 LNHDA, CDR2 SQIVND (reference sequence). This CDR3 has 16 residues. DNA of the CDR3: TGTGCCAGTAGTGTTCCCGGGACAGGGGCCACAGATACGCAGTATTTT. Amino acid sequence: CASSVPGTGATDTQYF. Based on the CDR3 plus reference TRBV19 and TRBJ2-3, the full variable domain is DGGITQSPKYLFRKEGQNVTLSCEQNLNHDAMYWYRQDPGQGLRLIYYSQIVNDFQKGDIAEGYSVSREKKESFPLTVTSAQKNPTAFYLCASSVPGTGATDTQYFGPGTRLTVL.

This rearrangement joins TRBV5-6 to TRBJ1-5; TRBD1 might be the D (6 bases). With 7 bases removed from V and 1 base from J, the gap between germline ends came to 12 bases. The germline gives CDR1 SGHDT, CDR2 YYEEEE. The CDR3 totals 14 residues. In DNA, the CDR3 is TGTGCCAGCGGGAGGGGGGAGAGCAATCAGCCCCAGCATTTT. Translated: CASGRGESNQPQHF.

The chain couples TRBV29-1 to TRBJ1-1; tentative D call: TRBD1 (5 bases). V lost 7 bases and J 3 bases, leaving 18 bases between the germline ends. This CDR3 is built from 14 residues. In germline, CDR1 is SQVTM, CDR2 ANQGSEA. CDR3 DNA: TGCAGCGCCCGATCCCGGGGGGGGGACACTGAAGCTTTCTTT. Protein sequence: CSARSRGGDTEAFF.

This chain links TRBV6-2 or TRBV6-3 with TRBJ2-3; 7 bases map to TRBD1. V dropped 2 bases and J dropped 0; count of bases not matched to a gene: 14. This CDR3 comprises 19 residues. CDR1 MNHEY and CDR2 SVGEGT come from the germline V gene. The DNA for the CDR3 is TGTGCCAGCAGTTACGATCCAATCTCCCGGGACAGAAGCACAGATACGCAGTATTTT. It encodes CASSYDPISRDRSTDTQYF.

The chain is built from TRBV7-8 and TRBJ2-7; D perhaps matches TRBD1 (6 bases). The CDR3 runs to 13 residues. Germline values: CDR1 SGHVS, CDR2 FQNEAQ. Trimming pared 1 base from V and 5 bases from J, leaving 9 bases between. CDR3 amino acids: CASSLGGRDEQYV. In nucleotides, the CDR3 is TGTGCCAGCAGCTTAGGGGGGCGGGACGAGCAGTACGTC.

This clone was seen just once. The genes are TRBV5-4 and TRBJ1-3, with D maybe TRBD1 (5 bases). The germline CDR1 and CDR2 sequences are SGHNT and YYREEE (reference sequence). The V gene lost 4 bases and the J gene lost 0 bases, with 8 bases spanning the gap. The CDR3 has 14 residues. CDR3 amino acids: CASSLGPSGNTIYF. CDR3 coding DNA: TGTGCCAGCAGCCTGGGACCCTCTGGAAACACCATATATTTT.

This rearrangement joins TRBV4-1 to TRBJ2-6; 7 bases are a match to TRBD2. The V gene end was trimmed by 1 base and the J gene end by 1 base; junction bases not matched to a gene: 4. This CDR3 has 17 residues. Germline V lookup: CDR1 MGHRA, CDR2 YSYEKL. CDR3 nucleotides: TGCGCCAGCAGCCAAGCGACGGGAGGATCTGGGGCCAACGTCCTGACTTTC. It translates to CASSQATGGSGANVLTF.

This chain uses TRBV3-1 (or the pseudogene TRBV3-2) with TRBJ1-5; D is unclear. Germline assignment: CDR1 LGHDT and CDR2 YNNKEL (reference sequence). The CDR3 length is 16 residues. The V and J ends lost 0 bases and 2 bases respectively, with 11 bases between them. CDR3 nucleotides: TGTGCCAGCAGCCAAGACAGCAGACGAGGCAATCAGCCCCAGCATTTT. Translation gives CASSQDSRRGNQPQHF.

In its sample, this clone was seen once. The V and J genes are TRBV18 and TRBJ1-5; the D is unclear. Germline V gives CDR1 KGHSH, CDR2 LQKENI. Trimming shortened V by 2 bases and J by 4 bases, and 6 bases separated the two germline ends. The CDR3 extends over 13 amino acids. CDR3 sequence: CASSPGQNQPQHF. CDR3 in DNA: TGTGCCAGCTCACCAGGCCAGAATCAGCCCCAGCATTTT.

This clone was seen a handful of times. The rearrangement links TRBV15 to TRBJ1-2; D ambiguous. The V end lost 2 bases, the J end lost 7 bases, and 8 bases lay between the germline ends. Germline values: CDR1 LNHNV, CDR2 YYDKDF (reference sequence). The CDR3 has 12 amino acids. CDR3 sequence (DNA): TGTGCCACCAGCAGACTGGACGGTGGCTACACCTTC. This codes for CATSRLDGGYTF.

V gene TRBV28 combines with J gene TRBJ1-3; D remains ambiguous. CDR3 length: 14 residues. V lost 7 bases and J lost 0, with 10 bases in between. CDR1 is MDHEN and CDR2 is SYDVKM in the germline V gene. CDR3 nucleotides: TGTGCCAGCACCCAGCCAGCCTCTGGAAACACCATATATTTT. Its translation: CASTQPASGNTIYF.

This clone was counted a single time. The rearrangement links TRBV7-9 to TRBJ1-1; no reliable D call. The CDR3 consists of 13 residues. V gave up 4 bases and J gave up 4 bases, with 10 bases separating them. Germline V gene lookup returns CDR1 SEHNR and CDR2 FQNEAQ (reference sequence). CDR3 nucleotide sequence: TGTGCCAGCAGCTACGGGGAGGCCACTGAAGCTTTCTTT. It encodes CASSYGEATEAFF.

This sequence joins TRBV6-1 and TRBJ2-7; D may be TRBD1 (5 bases). From germline, CDR1 is MNHNS and CDR2 SASEGT. The length of the CDR3 is 14 residues. The V end lost 1 base, the J end lost 4 bases, and 11 bases lay between the germline ends. CDR3 sequence (DNA): TGTGCCAGCAGTGAAGGGTCAGGGATTTACGAGCAGTACGTC. As protein: CASSEGSGIYEQYV.

The chain recombines TRBV19 with TRBJ2-6, with D possibly TRBD1 on 6 matching bases. In germline, CDR1 is LNHDA, CDR2 SQIVND (reference sequence). The V end was cut by 8 bases, the J end by 4 bases, with 12 bases between. The CDR3 length is 14 residues. The CDR3 DNA reads TGTGCCAGTGGCAGGGGATCAGGGGCCAACGTCCTGACTTTC. Its protein is CASGRGSGANVLTF. The variable domain in full, with the rest retrieved from reference TRBV19 and TRBJ2-6, is DGGITQSPKYLFRKEGQNVTLSCEQNLNHDAMYWYRQDPGQGLRLIYYSQIVNDFQKGDIAEGYSVSREKKESFPLTVTSAQKNPTAFYLCASGRGSGANVLTFGAGSRLTVL.

The chain links TRBV7-8 to TRBJ1-4, with unresolved D. CDR1 and CDR2 (germline): SGHVS, FQNEAQ. The CDR3 consists of 15 residues. V was cut by 4 bases and J by 3 bases, with 12 bases left in between. CDR3 DNA: TGTGCCAGCAGCTCGAGGAGGGAAGCTAATGAAAAACTGTTTTTT. Amino acids: CASSSRREANEKLFF.

The J gene is TRBJ2-5, the V gene TRBV6-6, with 8 bases lining up with TRBD1. The CDR3 runs to 15 residues. V was clipped by 5 bases and J by 0 bases; unmatched bases: 5. Germline CDR1 and CDR2: MNHNY and SVGAGI (reference sequence). CDR3 coding DNA: TGTGCCAGCAGTAGCCGGACAGGGTACCAAGAGACCCAGTACTTC. Amino acids: CASSSRTGYQETQYF.

The chain carries TRBV9 and TRBJ2-1, with D perhaps matching TRBD1 or TRBD2 (5 bases each). The CDR3 spans 18 residues. The germline gives CDR1 SGDLS, CDR2 YYNGEE. Trimming shortened V by 0 bases and J by 4 bases, and 20 bases separated the two germline ends. Written as DNA, the CDR3 is TGTGCCAGCAGCGTAGCATTATCACCTCCGGGACGATACAATGAGCAGTTCTTC. Protein: CASSVALSPPGRYNEQFF.

The genes are TRBV6-5 and TRBJ2-4, with D unclear. Germline V gene lookup returns CDR1 MNHEY and CDR2 SVGAGI. The CDR3 loop spans 13 amino acids. Trimming took 6 bases from V and 3 from J, leaving 9 bases between them. CDR3 protein: CASRLSFKNIQYF. In DNA form, the CDR3 reads TGTGCCAGCAGGCTCAGTTTCAAAAACATTCAGTACTTC.

The chain joins TRBV10-3 to TRBJ2-7; D not certain. Trimming removed 3 bases from V and 4 bases from J, with 10 bases in between. This CDR3 contains 13 residues. Per the germline V gene, CDR1 is ENHRY and CDR2 is SYGVKD. The CDR3 nucleotides read TGTGCCATCAGTGAACTTTTGGGTTACGAGCAGTACGTC. Residues: CAISELLGYEQYV.

This chain joins TRBV5-4 and TRBJ2-3, with D perhaps TRBD1 or TRBD2 (6 bases each). This CDR3 has 14 residues. Germline CDR1 reads SGHNT; CDR2 reads YYREEE (reference sequence). V was shortened by 3 bases and J by 6 bases, with 14 bases between the two germline ends. The CDR3 DNA is TGTGCCAGCAGCTCACAGGGTGGGGGGGATACGCAGTATTTT. It encodes CASSSQGGGDTQYF.

The rearrangement joins TRBV28 to TRBJ1-1; the D is unclear. The CDR3 loop spans 12 amino acids. The V end lost 2 bases, the J end lost 6 bases, and 7 bases lay between the germline ends. In germline, CDR1 is MDHEN, CDR2 SYDVKM. The CDR3 reads CASSLIGAEAFF. CDR3 DNA sequence: TGTGCCAGCAGTTTAATTGGGGCTGAAGCTTTCTTT.

The chain couples TRBV19 to TRBJ1-3; D may be TRBD1 (5 bases). V was clipped by 3 bases and J by 5 bases, with 17 bases between them. Germline CDR1 is LNHDA and CDR2 is SQIVND (reference sequence). The CDR3 runs 16 residues. This chain's CDR3 is CASSITGHLPRNTIYF. The CDR3 DNA reads as TGTGCCAGTAGTATTACGGGGCACCTACCTCGAAACACCATATATTTT. Combining the CDR3 with reference TRBV19 and TRBJ1-3 gives the whole variable domain DGGITQSPKYLFRKEGQNVTLSCEQNLNHDAMYWYRQDPGQGLRLIYYSQIVNDFQKGDIAEGYSVSREKKESFPLTVTSAQKNPTAFYLCASSITGHLPRNTIYFGEGSWLTVV.

The rearrangement joins TRBV14 to TRBJ2-4, with 7 bases lining up with TRBD1. The CDR3 has 14 residues. Germline V gives CDR1 SGHDN, CDR2 FVKESK. The ends lost 5 bases at V and 1 base at J; junction bases unmatched: 2. CDR3 nucleotide sequence: TGTGCCAGCAGCAAACAGGGGGCCAAAAACATTCAGTACTTC. Protein sequence: CASSKQGAKNIQYF.

In DNA, the CDR3 is TGCGCCAGCAGTGATCTACTAAAGGGCCAATACAATGAGCAGTTCTTC. Amino acid sequence: CASSDLLKGQYNEQFF. The V gene is TRBV10-1, the J gene TRBJ2-1; D unclear. The germline CDR1 and CDR2 sequences are WNHNN and SYGVQD (reference sequence). This CDR3 spans 16 amino acids. Deletions cut 3 bases from V and 4 bases from J, with 16 bases between.

The chain uses TRBV12-3 or TRBV12-4 and TRBJ1-1, with D possibly matching TRBD1 (5 bases). V dropped 2 bases and J dropped 8 bases, with 6 bases sitting between them. This CDR3 spans 11 amino acids. The CDR3 DNA reads TGTGCCAGCAGTTTACGGGGGGAAGCTTTCTTT. This gives the protein CASSLRGEAFF.